These T cell receptor beta chains were read from a single sample in a study of T cell repertoires in cytomegalovirus infection. These receptors are not linked to any known antigen. TCRdb redid the calling of the reads with MiXCR, one entry per CDR3 protein. Among some 350,000 distinct CDR3 sequences listed, about 35% were seen once. The sequencing here drew on cultured PBMCs, taken from culture after CMV antigen stimulation. These receptors all come from a human donor in good health (CMV status not recorded). Some clones in this sample may be carry-over from other donors' samples. Each CDR3 is given with its conserved first and last residue. Each record gives: D gene, V gene, clone size, J gene, CDR3 protein, CDR3 DNA. The D gene is left open where the match is weak. For some rows the clone size is stated as once, few or many, or as a class when expanded; others skip it.

TRBD2	TRBV7-2	many	TRBJ2-1	CASSSGLAGSLYNEQFF	TGTGCCAGCAGCTCGGGACTAGCGGGAAGCCTCTACAATGAGCAGTTCTTC
NA	TRBV4-3	NA	TRBJ1-3	CASSQVRGFGNTIYF	TGCGCCAGCAGCCAAGTCCGGGGGTTCGGAAACACCATATATTTT
NA	TRBV28	NA	TRBJ1-6	CATSVNDFRSPLHF	TGTGCCACCAGTGTGAACGATTTTCGTTCACCCCTCCACTTT
TRBD1	TRBV6-1	few	TRBJ2-3	CASIRDRREDTQYF	TGTGCCAGCATCCGGGACAGGAGGGAAGATACGCAGTATTTT
TRBD1	TRBV28	NA	TRBJ1-5	CASSGQGGNQPQHF	TGTGCCAGCAGTGGACAGGGGGGCAATCAGCCCCAGCATTTT
NA	TRBV27	NA	TRBJ2-6	CASSSSSGANVLTF	TGTGCCAGCAGTTCCAGCTCTGGGGCCAACGTCCTGACTTTC
NA	TRBV28	NA	TRBJ2-1	CASSLSGVWESSYNEQFF	TGTGCCAGCAGTTTATCGGGAGTTTGGGAATCCTCCTACAATGAGCAGTTCTTC
NA	TRBV6-2/TRBV6-3	NA	TRBJ1-5	CASSPGRGKDNQPQHF	TGTGCCAGCAGCCCTGGCCGGGGGAAGGACAATCAGCCCCAGCATTTT
NA	TRBV9	many	TRBJ1-2	CASRDRGETFYGYTF	TGTGCCAGCAGGGACCGTGGAGAAACTTTCTATGGCTACACCTTC
NA	TRBV7-9	many	TRBJ1-2	CASSEFNYGYTF	TGTGCCAGCAGCGAATTTAACTATGGCTACACCTTC
NA	TRBV4-1	few	TRBJ2-1	CASSHPREVPYNEQFF	TGCGCCAGCAGCCACCCCAGGGAGGTGCCCTACAATGAGCAGTTCTTC
TRBD2	TRBV19	few	TRBJ2-1	CASTPGTSGRIPSSYNEQFF	TGTGCCAGTACCCCTGGAACTAGCGGGAGGATACCCAGCTCCTACAATGAGCAGTTCTTC
NA	TRBV20-1	NA	TRBJ2-1	CSAKRGAVYNEQFF	TGCAGTGCTAAAAGGGGAGCAGTCTACAATGAGCAGTTCTTC
TRBD2	TRBV6-2/TRBV6-3	NA	TRBJ2-1	CASSSRTSPRSSYNEQFF	TGTGCCAGCAGTTCCCGGACTAGCCCCAGGAGCTCCTACAATGAGCAGTTCTTC
NA	TRBV28	few	TRBJ2-7	CASSTQGSEQYF	TGTGCCAGCAGTACCCAGGGCTCCGAGCAGTACTTC
TRBD2	TRBV7-2	few	TRBJ2-2	CASNAGVRTGELFF	TGTGCCAGCAACGCGGGAGTGCGGACCGGGGAGCTGTTTTTT
NA	TRBV29-1	few	TRBJ1-6	CSVSERRSNSPLHF	TGCAGCGTTTCGGAGCGGCGGAGTAATTCACCCCTCCACTTT
NA	TRBV27	NA	TRBJ2-7	CASSLTGGHEQYF	TGTGCCAGCAGTTTAACGGGGGGCCACGAGCAGTACTTC
TRBD1	TRBV5-5	NA	TRBJ1-1	CASRDRGPEAFF	TGTGCCAGCAGGGACAGGGGGCCTGAAGCTTTCTTT
NA	TRBV6-5	few	TRBJ2-5	CASSYWGSGEETQYF	TGTGCCAGCAGTTACTGGGGCTCAGGGGAAGAGACCCAGTACTTC
NA	TRBV24-1	few	TRBJ2-1	CATSAGTIYNEQFF	TGTGCCACCAGTGCGGGTACCATCTACAATGAGCAGTTCTTC
NA	TRBV24-1	NA	TRBJ1-1	CATSDLPRLGTEAFF	TGTGCCACCAGTGATTTGCCCAGGCTCGGAACTGAAGCTTTCTTT
NA	TRBV7-2	many	TRBJ2-3	CASSSSGVGTDTQYF	TGTGCCAGCAGCTCATCAGGAGTGGGCACAGATACGCAGTATTTT
TRBD2	TRBV7-8	few	TRBJ2-7	CASSPASGSSEQYF	TGTGCCAGCAGCCCGGCTAGCGGGAGTAGTGAGCAGTACTTC
NA	TRBV4-3	NA	TRBJ2-5	CASSQDLGSSSGTQYF	TGCGCCAGCAGCCAAGATCTTGGGAGCTCCTCCGGGACCCAGTACTTC
NA	TRBV6-2/TRBV6-3	many	TRBJ2-3	CASSLRTRPDTQYF	TGTGCCAGCAGCCTTCGGACAAGACCAGATACGCAGTATTTT
NA	TRBV7-3	NA	TRBJ2-1	CASSPRDRRDSYNEQFF	TGTGCCAGCAGCCCTAGGGATAGGCGGGATTCCTACAATGAGCAGTTCTTC
NA	TRBV5-6	once	TRBJ1-2	CASSLTGSPLDGYTF	TGTGCCAGCAGCCTGACAGGTAGCCCTTTGGATGGCTACACCTTC